The 30 T cell receptor beta chains below come from one sample, sequenced in a study of blood T cells in healthy people across ages. Alongside a J-beta primer mix, a sample-barcoded 5' primer served in a second PCR lasting 7 to 11 cycles. One entry per CDR3 protein, called by TCRdb with MiXCR from the 5' RACE reads. Among some 750,000 distinct CDR3 sequences listed, roughly 20% were seen once. Specimen: blood. The receptors derive from a man between 70 and 80 years old in good health.

The genes are TRBV10-2 and TRBJ2-4; 9 bases match TRBD1. Germline trimming cut 6 bases from V and 8 bases from J; bases unmatched to any gene: 11. Germline assignment: CDR1 WSHSY and CDR2 SAAADI. This CDR3 spans 15 amino acids. CDR3 amino acids: CASSEDRGAVDIQYF. CDR3 DNA: TGCGCCAGCAGCGAGGACAGGGGAGCCGTGGACATTCAGTACTTC.

In regard to this clonotype: A junction boundary mismatches the germline segment, possibly from a read error. The J gene is TRBJ2-3, the V gene TRBV12-3 or TRBV12-4; D is unclear. The length of the CDR3 is 14 residues. Here the CDR3 reads CASSPRASADMQYF. The CDR3 coding sequence is TGTGCCAGCAGTCCTCGAGCCAGCGCAGATATGCAGTATTTT.

This clonotype turned up a few times. This sequence joins TRBV10-1 and TRBJ2-1; 7 nucleotides agree with TRBD2. The junction had 4 bases not matched to a gene; V was cut back by 4 bases and J by 4 bases. This CDR3 region has 14 residues. CDR1 and CDR2 (germline): WNHNN, SYGVQD (reference sequence). The CDR3 sequence is CASSAGGLYNEQFF. The CDR3 region has the DNA TGCGCCAGCAGTGCGGGGGGACTATACAATGAGCAGTTCTTC.

The chain joins TRBV12-3 or TRBV12-4 to TRBJ1-1; D is uncertain. V lost 5 bases, J lost 4 bases, and 11 bases lay in between. The CDR3 is 13 amino acids. In nucleotides, the CDR3 is TGTGCCAGCAGTCCAGAGGGAAGCACTGAAGCTTTCTTT. Amino acid sequence: CASSPEGSTEAFF.

This sequence joins TRBV12-3 or TRBV12-4 and TRBJ2-7; D might be TRBD2 (6 bases). The CDR3 totals 14 residues. V was shortened by 6 bases and J by 5 bases, with 17 bases between the two germline ends. CDR3 sequence reads: CASSYDGLWDEQYV. CDR3 sequence (DNA): TGTGCCAGCAGCTATGACGGACTATGGGACGAGCAGTACGTC.

The chain uses TRBV18 and TRBJ2-7; maybe TRBD1 (6 bases). Germline assignment: CDR1 KGHSH and CDR2 LQKENI. This CDR3 comprises 13 residues. In nucleotides, the CDR3 is TGTGCAACCCAGATGACAGGCACCCACGAGCAGTACTTC. This gives the protein CATQMTGTHEQYF.

The chain carries TRBV2 and TRBJ2-7; a weak D match, TRBD1 (5 bases). The J call may be in error: the DNA end matches TRBJ2-5 better. Germline CDR1 and CDR2: SNHLY and FYNNEI. The CDR3 loop spans 14 amino acids. The CDR3 DNA reads as TGTGCCAGCATTCCAGGGCAGTACCAAGAGACCCAGTACTTC. This sequence encodes CASIPGQYQETQYF.

The J gene is TRBJ1-1, the V gene TRBV18; D remains ambiguous. Trimming removed 5 bases from V and 0 bases from J, with 1 base in between. CDR3 length equals 11 residues. CDR1 is KGHSH, CDR2 LQKENI, per germline. Here the CDR3 DNA reads TGTGCCAGCTCAGTGAACACTGAAGCTTTCTTT. Protein: CASSVNTEAFF.

This clonotype has a count of ten or more. V is TRBV28 and J is TRBJ1-3; no reliable D call. V dropped 6 bases and J dropped 2 bases, with 11 bases sitting between them. CDR1 and CDR2 (germline): MDHEN, SYDVKM. The CDR3 has 14 amino acids. The CDR3 loop is CASRGRVAGNTIYF. The CDR3 nucleotides read TGTGCCAGCAGAGGACGGGTGGCTGGAAACACCATATATTTT.

The V and J genes are TRBV20-1 and TRBJ2-1; TRBD2 agrees at 13 bases. Germline values: CDR1 DFQATT, CDR2 SNEGSKA (reference sequence). The V segment lost 6 bases and the J segment 5 bases; nucleotides outside the gene matches: 4. The CDR3 consists of 14 residues. CDR3: CSARTSGSNNEQFF. For the CDR3, the DNA is TGCAGTGCCAGGACTAGCGGGAGTAACAATGAGCAGTTCTTC.

The genes are TRBV7-2 and TRBJ2-2, with a possible D match to TRBD2 (6 bases). V dropped 10 bases and J dropped 5 bases, with 17 bases sitting between them. CDR1 is SGHTA and CDR2 is FQGNSA in the germline V gene. The CDR3 totals 14 residues. CDR3 bases: TGTGCCACCCAGCGGGCTGGGAAAACCGGGGAGCTGTTTTTT. Its protein product is CATQRAGKTGELFF.

Only a few counts were recorded for this clonotype. This chain joins TRBV11-2 and TRBJ1-1; D gene uncertain. The CDR3 extends over 12 amino acids. Germline CDR1 SGHAT, CDR2 FQNNGV. V lost 7 bases and J 0 bases, leaving 6 bases between the germline ends. The CDR3 loop reads CASNTVNTEAFF. The DNA of the CDR3 is TGTGCCAGCAACACGGTGAACACTGAAGCTTTCTTT.

This clonotype came up a few times. The chain uses TRBV29-1 and TRBJ2-1; D not certain. CDR3 length equals 15 residues. The V gene lost 4 bases and the J gene lost 2 bases, with 15 bases spanning the gap. Germline CDR1 is SQVTM and CDR2 is ANQGSEA. The CDR3 nucleotides read TGCAGCGTTGTTGGCACAACGACCACCTACAATGAGCAGTTCTTC. Translating gives CSVVGTTTTYNEQFF.

The chain joins TRBV18 to TRBJ1-2, with 11 bases identical to TRBD1. CDR1 KGHSH and CDR2 LQKENI come from the germline V gene. J was trimmed by 4 bases and V by 3 bases; bases with no gene match: 4. The CDR3 covers 15 residues. The DNA of the CDR3 is TGTGCCAGCTCACCGGGACAGGGGGAACCCTATGGCTACACCTTC. This translates into CASSPGQGEPYGYTF.

This chain connects TRBV30 to TRBJ2-1; 11 positions agree with TRBD2. The CDR3 runs 13 residues. The V segment lost 7 bases and the J segment 5 bases; nucleotides outside the gene matches: 4. Germline values: CDR1 GTSNPN, CDR2 SVGIG (reference sequence). The CDR3 sequence: CALTSGNNNEQFF. The DNA of the CDR3 is TGTGCCTTGACTAGCGGGAATAACAATGAGCAGTTCTTC.

This sequence joins TRBV20-1 and TRBJ1-1; 10 bases are shared with TRBD1. Germline V lookup: CDR1 DFQATT, CDR2 SNEGSKA (reference sequence). The CDR3 extends over 14 amino acids. J gave up 4 bases and V 3 bases, and 5 bases lay outside the gene matches. The CDR3 region is CSARAGTGVTEAFF. In nucleotides, the CDR3 is TGCAGTGCTAGGGCCGGGACAGGGGTCACTGAAGCTTTCTTT.

The V call is TRBV6-6, the J call TRBJ2-1; D is undetermined. Trimming left V 4 bases short and J 6 bases short, with 10 bases between. This CDR3 is 13 amino acids long. Germline-derived CDR1 and CDR2 are MNHNY and SVGAGI (reference sequence). CDR3: CASSSLDTNEQFF. CDR3 sequence (DNA): TGTGCCAGCAGTTCCCTCGATACCAATGAGCAGTTCTTC.

The CDR3 spells CASSSGRGWNTEAFF. Written as DNA, the CDR3 is TGTGCCAGCAGCTCCGGACGGGGGTGGAACACTGAAGCTTTCTTT. The chain uses TRBV7-9 and TRBJ1-1; weak D call: TRBD1 (5 bases). Trimming removed 4 bases at V and 1 base at J, with 13 bases between. The CDR3 loop spans 15 amino acids. The V gene's germline CDR1 is SEHNR and CDR2 FQNEAQ (reference sequence). The full variable domain, completed using reference TRBV7-9 and TRBJ1-1, is DTGVSQNPRHKITKRGQNVTFRCDPISEHNRLYWYRQTLGQGPEFLTYFQNEAQLEKSRLLSDRFSAERPKGSFSTLEIQRTEQGDSAMYLCASSSGRGWNTEAFFGQGTRLTVV.

This clonotype turned up a few times. This chain links TRBV5-5 with TRBJ2-3; no reliable D call. Trimming cost V 4 bases and J 1 base, with 7 bases left between them. In germline, CDR1 is SGHKS, CDR2 YYEKEE (reference sequence). The CDR3 is 13 amino acids. CDR3 bases: TGTGCCAGCAGCGACGGACGCACAGATACGCAGTATTTT. This translates into CASSDGRTDTQYF.

This clonotype was found many times. V and J are TRBV6-4 and TRBJ2-1, with 8 bases fitting TRBD2. The J segment lost 4 bases and the V segment lost 2 bases, leaving 4 bases of the junction unmatched. In germline, CDR1 is MRHNA, CDR2 SNTAGT. CDR3 length: 15 amino acids. The chain's CDR3 is CASSDGSGEYNEQFF. CDR3 nucleotides: TGTGCCAGCAGTGACGGTAGCGGGGAGTACAATGAGCAGTTCTTC.

The CDR3 region has the DNA TGTGCCAGCAGCCAAGATGGTAGCGGTAGCAATCAGCCCCAGCATTTT. Translated: CASSQDGSGSNQPQHF. The chain couples TRBV4-2 to TRBJ1-5; no clear D. This CDR3 spans 16 amino acids. The germline V gene encodes CDR1 LGHNA and CDR2 YNFKEQ. With 0 bases removed from V and 0 bases from J, the gap between germline ends came to 9 bases.

This clonotype was observed a handful of times. The chain joins TRBV7-8 to TRBJ2-4, with 7 bases matching TRBD1. Germline loops: CDR1 SGHVS, CDR2 FQNEAQ. The CDR3 has 17 residues. Unmatched junction bases numbered 12, after V lost 5 bases and J lost 2 bases. CDR3 sequence reads: CASSHTPTGFSKNIQYF. The CDR3, as DNA: TGTGCCAGCAGCCACACTCCGACAGGGTTCTCCAAAAACATTCAGTACTTC.

The chain recombines TRBV5-1 with TRBJ2-5; D is perhaps TRBD1 (6 bases). The closer fit of TRBJ2-7 to the DNA end suggests the J call may be wrong. The CDR3 contains 16 residues. Per the germline V gene, CDR1 is SGHRS and CDR2 is YFSETQ. The CDR3 sequence: CASSSGLFTGPYEQYF. DNA of the CDR3: TGCGCCAGCAGCTCCGGGTTGTTCACAGGGCCCTACGAGCAGTACTTC.

The chain joins TRBV5-1 to TRBJ2-5; D is possibly TRBD1 (5 bases). The CDR3 runs 16 residues. Germline loops: CDR1 SGHRS, CDR2 YFSETQ. The V end lost 2 bases, the J end lost 0 bases, and 14 bases lay between the germline ends. The CDR3 DNA sequence: TGCGCCAGCAGCTTCCAAGGGGTGCCGTACCAAGAGACCCAGTACTTC. Its translation: CASSFQGVPYQETQYF.

This clonotype was counted ten times or more. This sequence joins TRBV29-1 and TRBJ2-3; 13 bases agree with TRBD2. This CDR3 has 18 residues. Germline values: CDR1 SQVTM, CDR2 ANQGSEA. The ends lost 5 bases at V and 0 bases at J; junction bases unmatched: 11. The CDR3 nucleotides are TGCAGCGTTTCTACCGGACTAGCGGGAGCCCATAGCACAGATACGCAGTATTTT. This gives the protein CSVSTGLAGAHSTDTQYF.

This sequence joins TRBV7-9 and TRBJ2-3; TRBD2 agrees at 11 bases. V trimming: 5 bases; J trimming: 8 bases; junction bases outside the gene matches: 6. The V gene's germline CDR1 is SEHNR and CDR2 FQNEAQ (reference sequence). CDR3 length equals 14 residues. Written as DNA, the CDR3 is TGTGCCAGCAGCCCAGGACTAGCGGGTCCTACGCAGTATTTT. It is translated as CASSPGLAGPTQYF.

V usage is TRBV12-3 or TRBV12-4 and J usage is TRBJ1-2; no definite D call. V was shortened by 6 bases and J by 4 bases, with 18 bases between the two germline ends. The CDR3 has 15 amino acids. The CDR3 bases are TGTGCCAGCAGCCACGATGCACCATGGGTCTATGGCTACACCTTC. Protein: CASSHDAPWVYGYTF.

This clonotype has more than one count but fewer than ten. The chain links TRBV4-1 to TRBJ1-2; 9 nucleotides align to TRBD1. CDR1 is MGHRA and CDR2 is YSYEKL in the germline V gene. The CDR3 totals 17 residues. With V trimmed by 3 bases and J by 4 bases, 12 bases remained unmatched. The CDR3: CASSHDHRDRAGYGYTF. Here the CDR3 DNA reads TGCGCCAGCAGCCACGACCACCGGGACAGGGCCGGCTATGGCTACACCTTC.

The table lists this clonotype with many counts. The chain has TRBV10-3 and TRBJ2-1, with TRBD2 matching 11 bases. After removal of 0 bases from V and 12 bases from J, the junction contained 16 bases not matched to a gene. Germline CDR1 and CDR2: ENHRY and SYGVKD. CDR3 length: 18 residues. The CDR3 is CAISESTSTSGIQWGQFF. The CDR3, as DNA: TGTGCCATCAGTGAGTCAACATCGACTAGCGGGATACAATGGGGGCAGTTCTTC.

The rearrangement joins TRBV7-9 to TRBJ2-3; 7 nucleotides match TRBD1. The CDR3 consists of 18 residues. J was trimmed by 2 bases and V by 3 bases; bases with no gene match: 14. CDR1 is SEHNR and CDR2 is FQNEAQ in the germline V gene (reference sequence). The CDR3 DNA follows: TGTGCCAGCAGCTTTATTTACTCGGGACAGCTAAACACAGATACGCAGTATTTT. It specifies CASSFIYSGQLNTDTQYF.